The rows below give T cell receptor beta chains drawn from one sample of a study of cytomegalovirus exposure and HLA in healthy donors. The assay was immunoSEQ multiplex PCR, and TCRdb's table has in-frame clones only and misses some. The table records roughly 140,000 clones, under 85% of them present only once. Sequencing used PBMCs. These receptor sequences come from a woman aged 40-49 years in good health and CMV-seropositive. CDR3s leave out the opening cysteine and the closing phenylalanine or tryptophan. The order of the fields is V gene, CDR3 protein.

TRBV19	ASSVQVLNTEAF
TRBV2	ASSEQSGGWNEQF
TRBV30	ASLRFSGNTIY
TRBV5-1	ASSLAGGPYHEQF
TRBV10-1	ASSLSGGELF
TRBV30	AWRTSGYEQF
TRBV12-5	ASGLGTGPGDTQY
TRBV19	ASRAPSGTQY
TRBV11-2	ASREQGEIGEQF
TRBV2	ASKEAFSTIYGYT
TRBV6-5	ASSYEGTSNQPQH
TRBV15	ATSRDTTYGYT
TRBV6-4	ARRTGSTEAF
TRBV19	ASSIGQGVYEQY
TRBV7-6	ASSQDSVTDTQY
TRBV10-3	AISDPGQGYEAF
TRBV23-1	ASSQLADRTQNTEAF